The 16 T cell receptor beta chains in this list originate from one sample, sequenced in a study of low-dose radiotherapy and immunotherapy resistance in tumors. Regarding time point: after trial treatment. Specified treatment: LDRT plus nivolumab, ipilimumab, low-dose cyclophosphamide and aspirin (RACIN trial). First-strand cDNA relied on TRAV- and TRBV-specific primers spanning alpha and beta chains. TCRs were put through roughly 20 PCR cycles of amplification with Phusion. A constant-region primer and the V-primer adapter served as the primer pair. TCRdb reprocessed the reads via MiXCR and lists one record per CDR3 protein. The sample lists under 35,000 distinct CDR3 sequences, approximately 49% seen once, with approximately 5.4% in the top ten. The sequences come from PBMCs, collected after low-dose radiotherapy plus immunotherapy. These receptors all stem from a male donor with gallbladder cancer.

This clonotype was observed a handful of times. The J gene is TRBJ2-1, the V gene TRBV29-1, with TRBD2 matching 12 bases. The CDR3 spans 17 residues. V was clipped by 4 bases and J by 0 bases; unmatched bases: 7. Germline V gene sequence: CDR1 SQVTM, CDR2 ANQGSEA. CDR3 region: CSVVRLAGESSYNEQFF. The CDR3 DNA is TGCAGCGTTGTAAGACTAGCGGGAGAAAGCTCCTACAATGAGCAGTTCTTC.

The sample holds many counts of this clonotype. This chain joins TRBV7-9 and TRBJ2-7; D ambiguous. The germline V gene has CDR1 SEHNR and CDR2 FQNEAQ (reference sequence). The V and J ends lost 5 bases and 1 base respectively, with 9 bases between them. CDR3 length: 13 amino acids. The CDR3 region is CASSGIGSYEQYF. The CDR3 coding sequence is TGTGCCAGCAGCGGGATTGGATCCTACGAGCAGTACTTC.

The sample holds many counts of this clonotype. The junction and the germline gene differ at one end; a read error may be behind it. This rearrangement joins TRBV6-2 or TRBV6-3 to TRBJ2-5, with D possibly matching TRBD2 (7 bases). CDR1 and CDR2 from the germline V gene are MNHEY and SVGEGT. The CDR3 is 12 amino acids. CDR3 bases: TGTGCCAGCAGTTACTTCGCGGGGGCCCATGACTTC. Residues: CASSYFAGAHDF.

This clonotype was seen many times. The chain recombines TRBV19 with TRBJ1-4; D is perhaps TRBD1 (5 bases). This CDR3 spans 16 amino acids. The ends were cut back, 7 bases at V and 2 bases at J, with 17 bases in the middle. The germline gives CDR1 LNHDA, CDR2 SQIVND (reference sequence). CDR3 residues: CASIGQGLGTNEKLFF. The CDR3 coding sequence is TGTGCCAGTATTGGGCAGGGTCTGGGGACTAATGAAAAACTGTTTTTT.

About this clonotype: A far larger clone lies a single base away; this is likely a read error. The gene calls are TRBV9 and TRBJ2-1; no clear D gene. Germline CDR1 and CDR2: SGDLS and YYNGEE. V dropped 0 bases and J dropped 10 bases, with 5 bases sitting between them. This CDR3 has 11 residues. The CDR3 region has the DNA TGTGCCAGCAGCGTAGACCACGAGCAGTTCTTC. It specifies CASSVDHEQFF.

This clonotype was seen repeatedly, ten times or more. The chain carries TRBV28 and TRBJ1-1, with TRBD1 matching 10 bases. The CDR3 length is 15 residues. CDR1 and CDR2 from the germline V gene are MDHEN and SYDVKM. J lost 5 bases, V lost 5 bases, and 8 bases had no gene match. The CDR3 nucleotides read TGTGCCAGCAGTCTTTCGGGACAGGGGAGGACTGAAGCTTTCTTT. This codes for CASSLSGQGRTEAFF.

This clonotype was counted at least ten times. The V call is TRBV11-2, the J call TRBJ2-6; D unclear. Trimming removed 1 base at V and 4 bases at J, with 2 bases between. Germline loops: CDR1 SGHAT, CDR2 FQNNGV. The CDR3 has 13 residues. CDR3 protein: CASSLVGANVLTF. For the CDR3, the DNA is TGTGCCAGCAGCTTAGTGGGGGCCAACGTCCTGACTTTC.

The V gene is TRBV7-2, the J gene TRBJ2-3; 7 nucleotides align to TRBD1. CDR1 and CDR2 from the germline V gene are SGHTA and FQGNSA. CDR3 length: 15 residues. With 5 bases clipped from V and 2 bases from J, the junction kept 7 bases outside the gene matches. The DNA of the CDR3 is TGTGCCAGCAGCCAAACAGGGGTGAACACAGATACGCAGTATTTT. Protein sequence: CASSQTGVNTDTQYF. The full variable domain, rest sourced from reference TRBV7-2 and TRBJ2-3, is GAGVSQSPSNKVTEKGKDVELRCDPISGHTALYWYRQSLGQGLEFLIYFQGNSAPDKSGLPSDRFSAERTGGSVSTLTIQRTQQEDSAVYLCASSQTGVNTDTQYFGPGTRLTVL.

CDR3 coding DNA: TGCAGTGCTAACCGAGGACTCGCGAAGTTCTTC. It specifies CSANRGLAKFF. V gene TRBV20-1 combines with J gene TRBJ2-1, with D possibly being TRBD2 (5 bases). This CDR3 has 11 residues. Trimming removed 4 bases from V and 14 bases from J, with 15 bases in between. From germline, CDR1 is DFQATT and CDR2 SNEGSKA (reference sequence).

This clonotype was seen ten or more times. This chain links TRBV4-2 with TRBJ1-6; D is possibly TRBD1 (6 bases). CDR3 size: 17 residues. Trimming shortened V by 0 bases and J by 5 bases, and 14 bases separated the two germline ends. CDR1 is LGHNA, CDR2 YNFKEQ, per germline. CDR3 loop: CASSQDGQGLNNSPLHF. CDR3 coding DNA: TGTGCCAGCAGCCAAGATGGGCAGGGGTTGAATAATTCACCCCTCCACTTT.

Ten or more counts support this clonotype. The rearrangement links TRBV27 to TRBJ2-3; a possible D gene is TRBD1 (5 bases). CDR3 size: 13 residues. Germline assignment: CDR1 MNHEY and CDR2 SMNVEV (reference sequence). V dropped 4 bases and J dropped 3 bases, with 8 bases sitting between them. CDR3 in DNA: TGTGCCAGCAGTTCCCGGACAACAGATACGCAGTATTTT. It is translated as CASSSRTTDTQYF.

Regarding this clonotype: A single base is all that separates this from a far larger clone, so a read error is likely. The gene calls are TRBV29-1 and TRBJ2-4; 11 positions agree with TRBD2. This CDR3 spans 13 amino acids. Germline trimming cut 5 bases from V and 13 bases from J; bases unmatched to any gene: 10. Germline loops: CDR1 SQVTM, CDR2 ANQGSEA. CDR3 DNA sequence: TGCAGCGTTATACTAGCGGGGGAGAATGAGCAGTACTTC. Protein product: CSVILAGENEQYF.

A word on this clonotype: A far larger clone is just one base off, so this is likely a read error. The rearrangement uses TRBV6-1 and TRBJ2-1; the D is unclear. CDR1 MNHNS and CDR2 SASEGT come from the germline V gene. The CDR3 contains 17 residues. V was cut by 2 bases and J by 10 bases, with 24 bases left in between. The CDR3 region is CASSEISFGQASYEQFF. CDR3 nucleotide sequence: TGTGCCAGCAGTGAAATATCTTTTGGGCAGGCATCCTACGAGCAGTTCTTC.

V usage is TRBV5-1 and J usage is TRBJ2-3; TRBD2 is a possible D gene (7 bases). The V gene's germline CDR1 is SGHRS and CDR2 YFSETQ. V gave up 4 bases and J gave up 4 bases, with 16 bases separating them. This CDR3 region has 15 residues. The CDR3 DNA reads as TGCGCCAGCAGCCCGGGGGGCGGGGTGGCAGATACGCAGTATTTT. Its translation: CASSPGGGVADTQYF.

This clonotype was observed once. V gene TRBV7-2 combines with J gene TRBJ2-2; no reliable D call. V lost 3 bases, J lost 7 bases, and 6 bases lay in between. This CDR3 spans 12 amino acids. Per the germline V gene, CDR1 is SGHTA and CDR2 is FQGNSA. CDR3 protein: CASSFFSGELFF. DNA of the CDR3: TGTGCCAGCAGCTTTTTCAGCGGGGAGCTGTTTTTT.

This chain joins TRBV28 and TRBJ1-5; D gene ambiguous. Germline V lookup: CDR1 MDHEN, CDR2 SYDVKM. Trimming removed 1 base at V and 2 bases at J, with 6 bases between. The CDR3 consists of 14 residues. The CDR3 sequence: CASSLSGGNQPQHF. CDR3 DNA: TGTGCCAGCAGTTTATCCGGGGGCAATCAGCCCCAGCATTTT.